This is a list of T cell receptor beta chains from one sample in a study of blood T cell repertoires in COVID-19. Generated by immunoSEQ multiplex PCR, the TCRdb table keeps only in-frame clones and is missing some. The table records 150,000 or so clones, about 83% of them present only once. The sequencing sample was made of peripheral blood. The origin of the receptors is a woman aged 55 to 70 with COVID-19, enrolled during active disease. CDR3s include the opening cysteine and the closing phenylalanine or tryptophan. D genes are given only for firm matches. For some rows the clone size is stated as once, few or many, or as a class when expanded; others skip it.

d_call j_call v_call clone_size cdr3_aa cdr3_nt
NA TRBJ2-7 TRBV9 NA CASSVGSGTYEQYF TGTGCCAGCAGCGTAGGGAGCGGAACCTACGAGCAGTACTTC
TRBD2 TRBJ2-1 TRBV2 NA CASRLSGTSGDEQFF TGTGCCAGCAGACTCTCCGGGACTAGCGGCGATGAGCAGTTCTTC
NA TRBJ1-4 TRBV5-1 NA CASSLLDSYNEKLFF TGCGCCAGCAGCTTGCTGGACAGTTATAATGAAAAACTGTTTTTT
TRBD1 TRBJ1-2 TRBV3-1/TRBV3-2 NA CASSQDGTGVDGYTF TGTGCCAGCAGCCAAGACGGGACAGGGGTTGATGGCTACACCTTC
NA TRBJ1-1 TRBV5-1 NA CASSILGGEVTEAFF TGCGCCAGCAGCATCCTAGGGGGAGAGGTTACTGAAGCTTTCTTT
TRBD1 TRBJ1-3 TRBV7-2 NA CASSFTPGQSTIYF TGTGCCAGCAGCTTTACACCGGGACAGTCAACCATATATTTT
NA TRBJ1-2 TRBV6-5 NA CASSPLAQYKDGYTF TGTGCCAGCAGTCCCCTGGCACAGTACAAGGATGGCTACACCTTC
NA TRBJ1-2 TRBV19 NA CASSIGLTAGYGYTF TGTGCCAGTAGTATCGGATTAACGGCAGGCTATGGCTACACCTTC
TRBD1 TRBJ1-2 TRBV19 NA CASSNTGTAEYGYTF TGTGCCAGTAGTAATACCGGGACAGCCGAATATGGCTACACCTTC
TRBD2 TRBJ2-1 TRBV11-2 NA CASSAFRGLAGARDEQFF TGTGCCAGCAGCGCCTTTCGGGGACTAGCGGGGGCGCGCGATGAGCAGTTCTTC
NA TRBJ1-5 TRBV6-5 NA CASSYSSGQPQHF TGTGCCAGCAGTTACTCGAGCGGTCAGCCCCAGCATTTT
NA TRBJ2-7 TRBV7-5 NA CARSFELAGAYEQYF TGTGCCAGAAGCTTCGAACTAGCGGGAGCCTACGAGCAGTACTTC
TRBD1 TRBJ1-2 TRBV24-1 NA CATSDGRTGRDGYTF TGTGCCACCAGTGATGGCAGGACAGGGAGAGATGGCTACACCTTC
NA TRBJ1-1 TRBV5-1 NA CASSLVRLNTEAFF TGCGCCAGCAGCTTGGTCAGATTGAACACTGAAGCTTTCTTT
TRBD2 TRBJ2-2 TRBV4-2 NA CASSQRPGGGNSGELFF TGTGCCAGCAGCCAAAGACCCGGCGGGGGGAATTCCGGGGAGCTGTTTTTT
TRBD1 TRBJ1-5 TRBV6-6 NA CASSRKASGQGGNQPQHF TGTGCCAGCAGCCGAAAGGCGTCGGGACAGGGAGGCAATCAGCCCCAGCATTTT
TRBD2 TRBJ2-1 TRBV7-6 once CASSLSGGSQAAFF TGTGCCAGCAGCTTGAGCGGGGGCTCTCAAGCTGCGTTCTTC
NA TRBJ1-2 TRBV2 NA CAGPQGFSSNYGYTF TGTGCCGGCCCACAGGGTTTTAGTTCTAACTATGGCTACACCTTC
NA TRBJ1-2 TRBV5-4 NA CASSPRGGLNYGYTF TGTGCCAGCAGCCCCCGGGGGGGACTAAACTATGGCTACACCTTC
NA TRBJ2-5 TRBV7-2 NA CASSLRRLDGTQYF TGTGCCAGCAGCCTTCGCAGACTTGACGGGACCCAGTACTTC
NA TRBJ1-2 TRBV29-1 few CSVPTPPQGTGYTF TGCAGCGTTCCAACACCACCTCAGGGAACGGGCTACACCTTC
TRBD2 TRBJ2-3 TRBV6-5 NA CASSPQAGGPNTQYF TGTGCCAGCAGCCCCCAAGCGGGGGGCCCGAATACGCAGTATTTT